This T cell receptor beta chain emerged from a study of cytomegalovirus exposure and HLA in healthy donors. As for the study in general: HLA-typed donors contributed some 83 million unique TCRs, which were held in an early data release. Findings and limits, study-wide: Prediction of most subjects' HLA-A and HLA-B alleles by TCR beta sequences was reportedly accurate.

The trim removed 2 bases at V and 0 bases at J, leaving 2 bases unmatched. The CDR3 extends over 15 amino acids. CDR1 is SGDLS, CDR2 YYNGEE, per germline. PCR primers comprised 60 Vbeta and 13 Jbeta primers. Method: immunoSEQ multiplex PCR; TCRdb's copy keeps in-frame clones and lacks some. Its listing shows 100,000 to 150,000 clones. In the case of this clone: Its antigen is not known.

V is TRBV9 and J is TRBJ2-3; 8 bases map to TRBD2. This clonotype was obtained from a man aged 40-49 years in good health and CMV-seronegative. The sample taken for sequencing was PBMCs. The CDR3 DNA reads as TGTGCCAGCAGCGTCACTAGCGGTAGCACAGATACGCAGTATTTT. The encoded protein is CASSVTSGSTDTQYF.